This entry lists 22 T cell receptor beta chains sequenced from one sample in a study of cytomegalovirus exposure and HLA in healthy donors. The PCR was carried out with 60 Vbeta primers and 13 Jbeta primers. Sequencing was performed with immunoSEQ multiplex PCR; in TCRdb, only in-frame clones are kept and a portion is missing. The sample lists around 150,000 clones; about 64% were seen once. The sequenced material came from PBMCs. The receptors originated from a woman aged 60-75 years in good health and CMV-seropositive.

J is TRBJ1-4 and V is TRBV19; D is unresolved. The CDR3 covers 14 residues. V lost 5 bases to trimming and J lost 7 bases, with 14 bases between them. The germline gives CDR1 LNHDA, CDR2 SQIVND (reference sequence). CDR3 DNA sequence: TGTGCCAGTAGTTTTACTAGGGTTGGTGAAAAACTGTTTTTT. It encodes CASSFTRVGEKLFF.

The sample holds one count of this clone. J is TRBJ2-5 and V is TRBV4-3, with 7 nucleotides matching TRBD1. There are 19 residues in the CDR3. CDR1 and CDR2 (germline): LGHNA, YSLEER. J was trimmed by 1 base and V by 0 bases; bases with no gene match: 14. The CDR3 protein is CASSQEYTPRGTTQETQYF. CDR3 DNA sequence: TGCGCCAGCAGCCAAGAATACACCCCCAGGGGGACGACCCAAGAGACCCAGTACTTC.

The rearrangement links TRBV7-3 to TRBJ2-2; 7 bases fit TRBD1. V shed 3 bases, J shed 4 bases, and the junction held 2 bases outside the gene matches. The CDR3 runs 14 residues. Germline assignment: CDR1 SGHTA and CDR2 FQGTGA. In nucleotides, the CDR3 is TGTGCCAGCAGCTTGACAGGGACCACCGGGGAGCTGTTTTTT. The encoded protein is CASSLTGTTGELFF.

The chain joins TRBV9 to TRBJ2-2, with D possibly being TRBD2 (7 bases). The CDR3 sequence is 15 residues long. Germline V gene lookup returns CDR1 SGDLS and CDR2 YYNGEE. V shed 2 bases and J shed 7 bases, with 15 bases lying between them. The DNA of the CDR3 is TGTGCCAGCAGCGTGGGCGGGGGCTTCGGCGGGGAGCTGTTTTTT. This sequence encodes CASSVGGGFGGELFF.

This chain links TRBV2 with TRBJ1-2; the match to TRBD1 covers 8 bases. Germline trimming cut 5 bases from V and 6 bases from J; bases unmatched to any gene: 5. The CDR3 is 13 amino acids. CDR1 SNHLY and CDR2 FYNNEI come from the germline V gene. The CDR3 reads CASSLQGGDGYTF. The CDR3, as DNA: TGTGCCAGCAGTTTACAGGGGGGAGATGGCTACACCTTC. Full variable domain (outside the CDR3, taken from reference TRBV2 and TRBJ1-2): EPEVTQTPSHQVTQMGQEVILRCVPISNHLYFYWYRQILGQKVEFLVSFYNNEISEKSEIFDDQFSVERPDGSNFTLKIRSTKLEDSAMYFCASSLQGGDGYTFGSGTRLTVV.

Written as DNA, the CDR3 is TGCGCCAGCAGTGAGAGAGAGGGAGAGACCCAGTACTTC. Its protein product is CASSEREGETQYF. V is TRBV10-1 and J is TRBJ2-5; D is perhaps TRBD2 (5 bases). The CDR3 extends over 13 amino acids. Trimming left V 2 bases short and J 4 bases short, with 8 bases between. Germline V lookup: CDR1 WNHNN, CDR2 SYGVQD (reference sequence).

The chain uses TRBV28 and TRBJ2-5; D uncertain. There are 14 residues in the CDR3. Germline CDR1 reads MDHEN; CDR2 reads SYDVKM. Trimming cost V 6 bases and J 2 bases, with 13 bases left between them. CDR3: CASSPLQVQETQYF. CDR3 coding DNA: TGTGCCAGCAGCCCCCTTCAGGTTCAAGAGACCCAGTACTTC. Variable domain in full (rest from reference TRBV28 and TRBJ2-5): DVKVTQSSRYLVKRTGEKVFLECVQDMDHENMFWYRQDPGLGLRLIYFSYDVKMKEKGDIPEGYSVSREKKERFSLILESASTNQTSMYLCASSPLQVQETQYFGPGTRLLVL.

This clone appeared a few times. This chain joins TRBV6-1 and TRBJ1-3; 7 nucleotides align to TRBD1. The CDR3 extends over 15 amino acids. J was trimmed by 0 bases and V by 6 bases; bases with no gene match: 5. Germline CDR1 is MNHNS and CDR2 is SASEGT. CDR3 sequence: CASRPRDSSGNTIYF. CDR3 DNA: TGTGCCAGCAGGCCCCGGGACAGCTCTGGAAACACCATATATTTT.

This clone was seen only a few times. The chain uses TRBV29-1 and TRBJ2-1; D possibly corresponds to TRBD1 (6 bases). Looked up from germline, CDR1 is SQVTM and CDR2 is ANQGSEA. V lost 3 bases and J lost 5, with 20 bases in between. CDR3 length: 16 residues. CDR3 loop: CSVDRRQGQSDNEQFF. Here the CDR3 DNA reads TGCAGCGTTGACCGTAGGCAGGGGCAATCAGACAATGAGCAGTTCTTC.

The chain employs TRBV18 and TRBJ1-5; 7 bases are a match to TRBD1. CDR1 is KGHSH and CDR2 is LQKENI in the germline V gene. Unmatched junction bases numbered 12, after V lost 6 bases and J lost 7 bases. The CDR3 loop spans 15 amino acids. The CDR3 sequence is CASSPDRVRGQPQHF. In DNA, the CDR3 is TGTGCCAGCTCGCCAGACAGGGTCAGAGGGCAGCCCCAGCATTTT.

The chain links TRBV5-5 to TRBJ1-5; D is possibly TRBD1 (6 bases). With 1 base removed from V and 9 bases from J, the gap between germline ends came to 14 bases. Germline V lookup: CDR1 SGHKS, CDR2 YYEKEE (reference sequence). This CDR3 contains 14 residues. The CDR3 DNA sequence: TGTGCCAGCAGCTTGTTGGTTGGGGGGGCGCCCCAGCATTTT. Translated: CASSLLVGGAPQHF. The variable domain in full, completed from reference TRBV5-5 and TRBJ1-5, reads DAGVTQSPTHLIKTRGQQVTLRCSPISGHKSVSWYQQVLGQGPQFIFQYYEKEERGRGNFPDRFSARQFPNYSSELNVNALLLGDSALYLCASSLLVGGAPQHFGDGTRLSIL.

This clone has just a few counts. The chain has TRBV10-3 and TRBJ1-3; D remains ambiguous. CDR1 and CDR2 from the germline V gene are ENHRY and SYGVKD. Deletions cut 4 bases from V and 2 bases from J, with 6 bases between. CDR3 length equals 13 residues. CDR3 nucleotide sequence: TGTGCCATCAGTGGAACTGCTGGAAACACCATATATTTT. It encodes CAISGTAGNTIYF.

This chain joins TRBV13 and TRBJ2-7, with TRBD1 as a possible D gene (6 bases). Trimming removed 5 bases at V and 3 bases at J, with 11 bases between. The CDR3 has 13 amino acids. Per germline, CDR1 PRHDT and CDR2 FYEKMQ (reference sequence). This CDR3 reads CASSPPGHYEQYF. In DNA form, the CDR3 reads TGTGCCAGCAGCCCTCCGGGACACTACGAGCAGTACTTC.

In its sample, this clone was seen a few times. The rearrangement joins TRBV5-8 to TRBJ2-7; D call uncertain. Germline CDR1 SGHTS, CDR2 YDEGEE. Trimming stripped 2 bases from V and 3 bases from J, with 3 bases between. The CDR3 has 11 residues. This CDR3 is CASSFHYEQYF. CDR3 DNA: TGTGCCAGCAGCTTCCACTACGAGCAGTACTTC.

The chain links TRBV5-1 to TRBJ2-1, with 7 bases fitting TRBD2. CDR1 and CDR2 from the germline V gene are SGHRS and YFSETQ. The CDR3 totals 17 residues. V lost 1 base to trimming and J lost 5 bases; unmatched junction nucleotides: 12. The DNA of the CDR3 is TGCGCCAGCAGCTTGATCCGCAGCGGGGATTCCGACAATGAGCAGTTCTTC. This gives the protein CASSLIRSGDSDNEQFF.

The V gene is TRBV15, the J gene TRBJ2-1; 11 bases fit TRBD2. V shed 0 bases, J shed 2 bases, and the junction held 0 bases outside the gene matches. Germline CDR1 LNHNV, CDR2 YYDKDF (reference sequence). CDR3 length: 16 residues. The CDR3 DNA sequence: TGTGCCACCAGCAGAGATAGCGGGAGGGCCTACAATGAGCAGTTCTTC. As protein: CATSRDSGRAYNEQFF. The full variable domain, rest sourced from reference TRBV15 and TRBJ2-1, is DAMVIQNPRYQVTQFGKPVTLSCSQTLNHNVMYWYQQKSSQAPKLLFHYYDKDFNNEADTPDNFQSRRPNTSFCFLDIRSPGLGDTAMYLCATSRDSGRAYNEQFFGPGTRLTVL.

This chain connects TRBV4-1 to TRBJ1-2; the D gene is possibly TRBD1 (5 bases). The CDR3 has 18 residues. V dropped 1 base and J dropped 4 bases, with 22 bases sitting between them. Germline values: CDR1 MGHRA, CDR2 YSYEKL. For the CDR3, the DNA is TGCGCCAGCAGCCAAGTCAACGGGGGTGGGGTTCGAACCTATGGCTACACCTTC. This gives the protein CASSQVNGGGVRTYGYTF.

This clone was counted between two and nine times. Other nucleotide sequences in the sample specify the same CDR3. The chain combines TRBV19 with TRBJ1-5, with TRBD1 as a possible D gene (5 bases). The germline CDR1 and CDR2 sequences are LNHDA and SQIVND (reference sequence). The CDR3 runs 14 residues. Trimming took 2 bases from V and 7 from J, leaving 12 bases between them. DNA of the CDR3: TGTGCCAGTAGTATATCCCGTCAGGGACAGCCCCAGCATTTT. Protein: CASSISRQGQPQHF. Full variable domain (remainder filled in from reference TRBV19 and TRBJ1-5): DGGITQSPKYLFRKEGQNVTLSCEQNLNHDAMYWYRQDPGQGLRLIYYSQIVNDFQKGDIAEGYSVSREKKESFPLTVTSAQKNPTAFYLCASSISRQGQPQHFGDGTRLSIL.

This clone has just a few counts. The DNA for the CDR3 is TGTGCCAGCTCACCTATAGGGCGGGCCTCTGAAGCTTTCTTT. Translation gives CASSPIGRASEAFF. The V gene is TRBV18, the J gene TRBJ1-1; no reliable D call. Trimming took 3 bases from V and 6 from J, leaving 14 bases between them. This CDR3 region has 14 residues. Germline V CDR1 and CDR2: KGHSH, LQKENI.

This chain connects TRBV30 to TRBJ2-3, with 8 bases lining up with TRBD2. Germline CDR1 GTSNPN, CDR2 SVGIG (reference sequence). The CDR3 extends over 14 amino acids. The V segment lost 7 bases and the J segment 5 bases; nucleotides outside the gene matches: 11. Here the CDR3 reads CASTPSGRLDTQYF. The CDR3, as DNA: TGTGCCTCGACACCGAGCGGGAGACTAGATACGCAGTATTTT.

J is TRBJ2-3 and V is TRBV19, with 10 bases that match TRBD1. Losses at the gene ends were 4 bases for V and 6 bases for J; bases not matched to a gene: 10. CDR1 and CDR2 (germline): LNHDA, SQIVND (reference sequence). The CDR3 totals 16 residues. CDR3 loop: CASSTSRQGASDTQYF. The CDR3 bases are TGTGCCAGTAGTACTTCTCGACAGGGGGCGAGTGATACGCAGTATTTT. The entire variable domain, with the rest obtained from reference TRBV19 and TRBJ2-3, is as follows: DGGITQSPKYLFRKEGQNVTLSCEQNLNHDAMYWYRQDPGQGLRLIYYSQIVNDFQKGDIAEGYSVSREKKESFPLTVTSAQKNPTAFYLCASSTSRQGASDTQYFGPGTRLTVL.

CDR3 DNA: TGTGCCATCAGTGAGGAGACAGGGGTGAACACTGAAGCTTTCTTT. Translated, it gives CAISEETGVNTEAFF. The chain links TRBV10-3 to TRBJ1-1; 8 bases map to TRBD1. Germline V gene data show CDR1 as ENHRY and CDR2 as SYGVKD. The CDR3 extends over 15 amino acids. V lost 2 bases and J lost 0; bases outside the gene matches: 2.